This is a list of T cell receptor beta chains from one sample in a study of spatial heterogeneity in lung cancer. TCRdb re-derived calls from the 5' RACE reads in MiXCR, one entry per CDR3 protein. In the table there are about 120,000 distinct CDR3 sequences, roughly an eighth of which are singletons. Material: PBMCs, obtained at follow-up. These receptors were taken from a male donor with early-stage non-small cell lung cancer. The CDR3 runs from the conserved cysteine through the conserved F or W. Each record gives: clone size, V gene, D gene, J gene, CDR3 DNA, CDR3 protein. D genes are given only for firm matches. Some rows mark clone size as missing; the rest say once, few, many or name a class of expanded clone.

medium-sized,TRBV20-1,-,TRBJ2-5,TGCAGTGCTAGATCCGCCTCGACAGGAGCAGAGACCCAGTACTTC,CSARSASTGAETQYF
many,TRBV29-1,TRBD1,TRBJ2-5,TGCAGCGTTGTTTTACTCGGACAGGGGCAAGAGACCCAGTACTTC,CSVVLLGQGQETQYF
few,TRBV9,TRBD2,TRBJ2-7,TGTGCCAGCACCGGGACTAGCGGGGGGAACTACGAGCAGTACTTC,CASTGTSGGNYEQYF
many,TRBV7-2,-,TRBJ2-7,TGTGCCAGCAGCTTAAAGGCACATCGCTCCGGAATCATCTACGAGCAGTACTTC,CASSLKAHRSGIIYEQYF
-,TRBV2,-,TRBJ1-2,TGTGCCAGCAGTGTGGGTCAGGTGGATGGCTACACCTTC,CASSVGQVDGYTF
many,TRBV6-6,-,TRBJ1-1,TGTGCCAGCAGTTACGGGGGAGCTGAAGCTTTCTTT,CASSYGGAEAFF
many,TRBV4-3,TRBD1,TRBJ1-4,TGCGCCAGCAGCCAAGATGGAGCAGGGGGTACAACTAATGAAAAACTGTTTTTT,CASSQDGAGGTTNEKLFF
-,TRBV29-1,-,TRBJ2-3,TGCAGCGTTGCCCGGGGGCGCACAGATACGCAGTATTTT,CSVARGRTDTQYF
-,TRBV5-4,-,TRBJ2-3,TGTGCCAGCAGCTTGGGGCCCCCAGATACGCAGTATTTT,CASSLGPPDTQYF
many,TRBV13,-,TRBJ2-7,TGTGCCAGCAGCTTATTGGGATACGAGCAGTACTTC,CASSLLGYEQYF